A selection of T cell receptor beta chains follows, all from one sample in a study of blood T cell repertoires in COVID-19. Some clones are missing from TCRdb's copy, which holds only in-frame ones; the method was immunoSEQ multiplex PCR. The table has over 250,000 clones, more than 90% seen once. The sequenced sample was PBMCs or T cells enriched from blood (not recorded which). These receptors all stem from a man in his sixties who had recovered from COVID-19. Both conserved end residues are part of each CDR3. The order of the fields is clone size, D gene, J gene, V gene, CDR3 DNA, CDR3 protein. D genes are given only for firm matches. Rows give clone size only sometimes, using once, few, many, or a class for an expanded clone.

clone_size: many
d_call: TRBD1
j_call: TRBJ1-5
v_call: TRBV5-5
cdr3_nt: TGTGCCAGCAGCTCAGGGGGTTCGGGTCAGCCCCAGCATTTT
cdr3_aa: CASSSGGSGQPQHF

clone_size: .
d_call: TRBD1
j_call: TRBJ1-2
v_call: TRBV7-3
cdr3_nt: TGTGCCAGCAGCCCCAGTGGCAGGGGGCAAGGCTACACCTTC
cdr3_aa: CASSPSGRGQGYTF

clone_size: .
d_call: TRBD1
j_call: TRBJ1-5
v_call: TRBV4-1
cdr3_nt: TGCGCCAGCAGCCAAGGGGTCTTGAGGGACAGCCCCTCCTCGGGTCAGCCCCAGCATTTT
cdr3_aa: CASSQGVLRDSPSSGQPQHF

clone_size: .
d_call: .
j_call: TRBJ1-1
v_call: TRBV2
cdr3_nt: TGTGCCAGCAGTGAACCCCCCACAGGGAAGACTGAAGCTTTCTTT
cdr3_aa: CASSEPPTGKTEAFF

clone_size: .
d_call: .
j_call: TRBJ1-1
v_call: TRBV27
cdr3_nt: TGTGCCAGCAGTTTACAGATGAACACTGAAGCTTTCTTT
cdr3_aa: CASSLQMNTEAFF

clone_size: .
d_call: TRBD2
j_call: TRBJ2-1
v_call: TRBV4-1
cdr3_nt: TGCGCCAGCAGCCAAGCCCCAAGGACTAGCGCTTACAATGAGCAGTTCTTC
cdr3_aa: CASSQAPRTSAYNEQFF

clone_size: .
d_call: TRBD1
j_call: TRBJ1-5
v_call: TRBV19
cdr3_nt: TGTGCCAGTAGTATTCTAACAGGGGGCAGGAATCAGCCCCAGCATTTT
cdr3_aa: CASSILTGGRNQPQHF

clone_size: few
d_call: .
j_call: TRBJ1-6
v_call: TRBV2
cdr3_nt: TGTGCCAGCAGGGAGACAGAAATCTATAATTCACCCCTCCACTTT
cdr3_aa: CASRETEIYNSPLHF

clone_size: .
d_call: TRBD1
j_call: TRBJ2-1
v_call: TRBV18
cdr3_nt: TGTGCCAGCTCAAAATACGACAGGGGTGAACCCAATGAGCAGTTCTTC
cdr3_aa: CASSKYDRGEPNEQFF

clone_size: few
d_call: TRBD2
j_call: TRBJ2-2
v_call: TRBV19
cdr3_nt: TGTGCCAGTAGTGGTCTAGCGGGGGAATCGTACGGTACCGGGGAGCTGTTTTTT
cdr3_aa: CASSGLAGESYGTGELFF

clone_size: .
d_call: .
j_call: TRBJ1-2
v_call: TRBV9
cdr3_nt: TGTGCCAGCAGCGTAGAACAGAACTATGGCTACACCTTC
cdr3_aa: CASSVEQNYGYTF

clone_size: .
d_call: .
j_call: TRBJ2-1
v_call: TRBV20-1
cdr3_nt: TGCAGTGCTAGGGGGCACAATGAGCAGTTCTTC
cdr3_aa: CSARGHNEQFF

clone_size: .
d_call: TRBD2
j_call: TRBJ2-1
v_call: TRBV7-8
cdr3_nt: TGTGCCAGCAGCCGTCGGGAGGGAGCCTACAATGAGCAGTTCTTC
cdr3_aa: CASSRREGAYNEQFF

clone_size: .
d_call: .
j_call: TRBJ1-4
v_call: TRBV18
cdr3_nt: TGTGCCAGCTCACCAATTGGAGTTGCAACTAATGAAAAACTGTTTTTT
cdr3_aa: CASSPIGVATNEKLFF

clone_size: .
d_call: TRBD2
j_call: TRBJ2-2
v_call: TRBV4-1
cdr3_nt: TGCGCCAGCAGCCGGGGACTAGCGGGAGTCACCGGGGAGCTGTTTTTT
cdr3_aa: CASSRGLAGVTGELFF

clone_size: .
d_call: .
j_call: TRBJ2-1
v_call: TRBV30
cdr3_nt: TGTGCCTGGAGTCTCACTAGACCCCTCTACAATGAGCAGTTCTTC
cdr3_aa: CAWSLTRPLYNEQFF

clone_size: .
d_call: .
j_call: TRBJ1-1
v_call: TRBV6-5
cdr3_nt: TGTGCCAGCAGTTATTTCAGGGGAAGCGGTGAAGCTTTCTTT
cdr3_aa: CASSYFRGSGEAFF

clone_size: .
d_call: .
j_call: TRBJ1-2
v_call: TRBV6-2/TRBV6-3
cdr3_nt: TGTGCCAGCAGTTACTCCATCGGTGCGGAATATGGCTACACCTTC
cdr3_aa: CASSYSIGAEYGYTF

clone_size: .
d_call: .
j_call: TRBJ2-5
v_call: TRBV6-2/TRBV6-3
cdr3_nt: TGTGCCAGCAGTTACCAGGCCGCACCAAACCAAGAGACCCAGTACTTC
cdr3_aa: CASSYQAAPNQETQYF

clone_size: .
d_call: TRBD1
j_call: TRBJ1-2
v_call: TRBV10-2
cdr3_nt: TGCGCCAGCAGAGAGACAGGGGGCGGTGGCTACACCTTC
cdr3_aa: CASRETGGGGYTF

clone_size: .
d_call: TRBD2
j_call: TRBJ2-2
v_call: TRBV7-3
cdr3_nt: TGTGCCAGCAGCTTACTCCGCGCGGCTAGCGGAGTGTCCGGGGAGCTGTTTTTT
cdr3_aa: CASSLLRAASGVSGELFF

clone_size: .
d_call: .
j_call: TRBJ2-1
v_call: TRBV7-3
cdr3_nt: TGTGCCAGCGGGGGGGCCTCCTACAATGAGCAGTTCTTC
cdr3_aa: CASGGASYNEQFF

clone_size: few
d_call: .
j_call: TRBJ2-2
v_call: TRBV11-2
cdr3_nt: TGTGCCAGCAGCTCTGGACAGAATCGGGCCACCGGGGAGCTGTTTTTT
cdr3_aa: CASSSGQNRATGELFF

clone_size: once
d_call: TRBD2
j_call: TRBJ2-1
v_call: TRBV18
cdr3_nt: TGTGCCAGCTCACTTGGGGGAGGGCCGGCCAATGAGCAGTTCTTC
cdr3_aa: CASSLGGGPANEQFF

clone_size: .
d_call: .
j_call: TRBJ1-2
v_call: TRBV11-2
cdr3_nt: TGTGCCAGCAGCTTAGCTCCCTACGGCTACACCTTC
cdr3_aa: CASSLAPYGYTF

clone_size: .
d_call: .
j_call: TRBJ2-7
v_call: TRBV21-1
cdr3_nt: TGTGCCAGCAGTCGCAGCGGGACAAGATCCCAGGAGCAGTACTTC
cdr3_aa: CASSRSGTRSQEQYF

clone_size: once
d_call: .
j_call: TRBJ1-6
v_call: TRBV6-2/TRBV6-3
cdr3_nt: TGTGCCAGCAGTTGGACGGGAGCGGAGGCCTATAATTCACCCCTCCACTTT
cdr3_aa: CASSWTGAEAYNSPLHF

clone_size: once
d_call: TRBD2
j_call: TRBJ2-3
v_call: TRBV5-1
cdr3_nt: TGCGCCAGCAGCTTGGCCGCAGGACTAGACACAGATACGCAGTATTTT
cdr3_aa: CASSLAAGLDTDTQYF

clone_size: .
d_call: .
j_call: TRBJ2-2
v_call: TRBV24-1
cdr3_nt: TGTGCCACCAGTGATCAGGGTTTGGGGGAGCTGTTTTTT
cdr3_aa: CATSDQGLGELFF

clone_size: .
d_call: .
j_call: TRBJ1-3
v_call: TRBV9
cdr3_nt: TGTGCCAGCAGCGTTCCCGGGACACAAGGAAACACCATATATTTT
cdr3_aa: CASSVPGTQGNTIYF

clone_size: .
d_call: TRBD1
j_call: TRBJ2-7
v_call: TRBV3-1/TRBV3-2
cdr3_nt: TGTGCCAGCAGCCAAGGGATCCCCGGGACAGGGGATTACGAGCAGTACTTC
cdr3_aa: CASSQGIPGTGDYEQYF

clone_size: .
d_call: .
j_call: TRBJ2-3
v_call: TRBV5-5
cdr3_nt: TGTGCCAGCAGCTTCCTTTCGAGCAGCGGCAAAACGGATACGCAGTATTTT
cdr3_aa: CASSFLSSSGKTDTQYF

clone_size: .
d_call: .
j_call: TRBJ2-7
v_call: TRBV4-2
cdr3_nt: TGTGCCAGCAGCCAGGCTATAAGGGGCAGGGGCGAGCAGTACTTC
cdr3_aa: CASSQAIRGRGEQYF

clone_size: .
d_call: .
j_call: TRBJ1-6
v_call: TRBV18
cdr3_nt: TGTGCCAGCTCACCACGGGCCCTACCAGATTCACCCCTCCACTTT
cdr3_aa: CASSPRALPDSPLHF

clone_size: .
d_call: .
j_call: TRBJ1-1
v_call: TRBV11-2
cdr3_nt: TGTGCCAGCAGCTTAGCCCCACAGGGACTGAACACTGAAGCTTTCTTT
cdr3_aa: CASSLAPQGLNTEAFF

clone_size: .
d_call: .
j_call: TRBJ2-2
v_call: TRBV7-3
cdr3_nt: TGTGCCAGCAGCTTAACCCCCTCGGGACTTTCCACCGGGGAGCTGTTTTTT
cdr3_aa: CASSLTPSGLSTGELFF

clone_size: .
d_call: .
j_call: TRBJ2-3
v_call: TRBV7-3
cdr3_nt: TGTGCCAGCAGCTTAACATTTTCCGGGGGGCCTAGCACAGATACGCAGTATTTT
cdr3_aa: CASSLTFSGGPSTDTQYF

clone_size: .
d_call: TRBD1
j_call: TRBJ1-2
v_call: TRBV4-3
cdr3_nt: TGCGCCAGCAGCCAAGGGACAGGGGCGAACTATGGCTACACCTTC
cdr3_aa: CASSQGTGANYGYTF

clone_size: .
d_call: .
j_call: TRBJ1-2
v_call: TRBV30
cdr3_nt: TGTGCCTGGAGTGTGGGCACAAACTATGGCTACACCTTC
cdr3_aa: CAWSVGTNYGYTF

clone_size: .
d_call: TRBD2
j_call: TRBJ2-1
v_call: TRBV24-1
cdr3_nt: TGTGCCACCAGTGAGGGGACTAGCGGAAACAATGAGCAGTTCTTC
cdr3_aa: CATSEGTSGNNEQFF

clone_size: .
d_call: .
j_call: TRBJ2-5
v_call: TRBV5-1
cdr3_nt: TGCGCCAGCAGCGAGGACAGTGTACAAGAGACCCAGTACTTC
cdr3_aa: CASSEDSVQETQYF

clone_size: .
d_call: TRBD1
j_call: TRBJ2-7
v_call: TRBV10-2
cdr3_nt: TGCGCCAGCGGGGACAGGGGCCCTAACTCCTACGAGCAGTACTTC
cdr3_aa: CASGDRGPNSYEQYF

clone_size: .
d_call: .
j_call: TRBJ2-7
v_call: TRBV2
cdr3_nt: TGTGCCAGCAGTGACTCTCGCTCCTACGAGCAGTACTTC
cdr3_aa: CASSDSRSYEQYF

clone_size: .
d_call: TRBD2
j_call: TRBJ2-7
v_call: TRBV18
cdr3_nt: TGTGCCAGCTCACCACCCTTTAGCGGGAGGTCCTCCTACGAGCAGTACTTC
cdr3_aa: CASSPPFSGRSSYEQYF

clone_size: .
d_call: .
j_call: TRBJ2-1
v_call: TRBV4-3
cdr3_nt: TGCGCCAGCAGCCTCCACATGGCCAATGAGCAGTTCTTC
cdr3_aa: CASSLHMANEQFF

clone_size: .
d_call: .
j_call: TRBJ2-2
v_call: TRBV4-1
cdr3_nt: TGCGCCAGCAGCCAAGGAGTAACGAGCGGGGAGCTGTTTTTT
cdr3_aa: CASSQGVTSGELFF

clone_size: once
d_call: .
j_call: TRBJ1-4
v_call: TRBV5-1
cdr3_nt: TGCGCCAGCAGCTTGGCCTGGCTTGGGGGCTCGACTAATGAAAAACTGTTTTTT
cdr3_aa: CASSLAWLGGSTNEKLFF

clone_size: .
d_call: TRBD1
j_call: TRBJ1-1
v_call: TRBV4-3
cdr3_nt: TGCGCCAGCAGCCGGGACAGTGGGACGGTCACTGAAGCTTTCTTT
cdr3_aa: CASSRDSGTVTEAFF

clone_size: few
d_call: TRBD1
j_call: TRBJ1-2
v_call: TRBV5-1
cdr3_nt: TGCGCCAGCAGCATCGGGACAGGGCCTTATGGCTACACCTTC
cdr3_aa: CASSIGTGPYGYTF

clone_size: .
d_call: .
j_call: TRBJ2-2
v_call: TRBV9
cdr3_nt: TGTGCCAGCAGCGTAGATGGGTCTAGCGCGAACACCGGGGAGCTGTTTTTT
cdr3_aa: CASSVDGSSANTGELFF